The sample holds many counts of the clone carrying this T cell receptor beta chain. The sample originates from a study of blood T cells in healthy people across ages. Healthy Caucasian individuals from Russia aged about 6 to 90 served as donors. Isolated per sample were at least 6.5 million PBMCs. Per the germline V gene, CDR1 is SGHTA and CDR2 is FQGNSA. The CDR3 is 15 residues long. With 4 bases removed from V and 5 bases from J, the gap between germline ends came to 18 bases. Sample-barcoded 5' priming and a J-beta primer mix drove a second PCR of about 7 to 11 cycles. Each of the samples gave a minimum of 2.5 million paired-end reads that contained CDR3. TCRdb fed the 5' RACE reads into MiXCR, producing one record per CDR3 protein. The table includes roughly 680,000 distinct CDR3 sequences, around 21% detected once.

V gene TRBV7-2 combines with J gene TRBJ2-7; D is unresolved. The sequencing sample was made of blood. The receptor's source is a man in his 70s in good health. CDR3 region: CASSSRAPPLDEQYF. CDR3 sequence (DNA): TGTGCCAGCAGCTCAAGGGCCCCCCCCCTGGACGAGCAGTACTTC.